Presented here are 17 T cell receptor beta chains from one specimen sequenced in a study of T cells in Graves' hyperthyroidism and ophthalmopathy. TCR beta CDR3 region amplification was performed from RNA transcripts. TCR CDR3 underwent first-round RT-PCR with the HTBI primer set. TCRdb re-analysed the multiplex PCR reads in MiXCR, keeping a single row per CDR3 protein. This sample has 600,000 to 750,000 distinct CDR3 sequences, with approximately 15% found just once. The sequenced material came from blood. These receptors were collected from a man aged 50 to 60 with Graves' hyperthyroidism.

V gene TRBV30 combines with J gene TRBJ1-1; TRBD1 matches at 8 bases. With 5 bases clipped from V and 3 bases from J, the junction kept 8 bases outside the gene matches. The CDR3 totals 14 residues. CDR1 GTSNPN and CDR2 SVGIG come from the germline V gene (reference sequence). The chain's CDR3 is CAWRTGRLDTEAFF. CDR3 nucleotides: TGTGCCTGGCGGACAGGGCGATTGGACACTGAAGCTTTCTTT.

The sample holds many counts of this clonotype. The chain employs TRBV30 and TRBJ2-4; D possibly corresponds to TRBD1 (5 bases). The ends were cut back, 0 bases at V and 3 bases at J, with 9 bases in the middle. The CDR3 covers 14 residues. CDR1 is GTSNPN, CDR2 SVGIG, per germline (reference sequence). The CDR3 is CAWSVGVGKNIQYF. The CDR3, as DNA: TGTGCCTGGAGTGTAGGGGTGGGCAAAAACATTCAGTACTTC.

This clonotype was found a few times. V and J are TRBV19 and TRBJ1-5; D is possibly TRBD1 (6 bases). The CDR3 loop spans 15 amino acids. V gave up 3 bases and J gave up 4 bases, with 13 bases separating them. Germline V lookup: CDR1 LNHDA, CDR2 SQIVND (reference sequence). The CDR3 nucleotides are TGTGCCAGTAGTATCGGGGACACCGTAAATCAGCCCCAGCATTTT. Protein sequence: CASSIGDTVNQPQHF.

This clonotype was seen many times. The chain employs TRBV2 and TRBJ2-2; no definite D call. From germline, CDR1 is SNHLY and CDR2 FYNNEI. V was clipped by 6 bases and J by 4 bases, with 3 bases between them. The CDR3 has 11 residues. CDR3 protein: CASRSTGELFF. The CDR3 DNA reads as TGTGCCAGCAGGAGCACCGGGGAGCTGTTTTTT. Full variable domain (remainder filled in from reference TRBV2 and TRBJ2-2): EPEVTQTPSHQVTQMGQEVILRCVPISNHLYFYWYRQILGQKVEFLVSFYNNEISEKSEIFDDQFSVERPDGSNFTLKIRSTKLEDSAMYFCASRSTGELFFGEGSRLTVL.

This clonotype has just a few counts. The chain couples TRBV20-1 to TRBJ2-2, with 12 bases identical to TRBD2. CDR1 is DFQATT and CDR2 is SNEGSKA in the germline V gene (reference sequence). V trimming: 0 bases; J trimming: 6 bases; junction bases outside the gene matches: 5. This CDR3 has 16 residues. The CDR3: CSARERGLAGSGELFF. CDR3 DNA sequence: TGCAGTGCTAGAGAGCGAGGACTAGCGGGATCCGGGGAGCTGTTTTTT.

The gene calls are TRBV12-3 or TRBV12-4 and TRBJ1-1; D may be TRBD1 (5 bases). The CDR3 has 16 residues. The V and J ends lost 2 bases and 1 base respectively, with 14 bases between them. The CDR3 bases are TGTGCCAGCAGTTTACCGCGGGGGGGAGGGAACACTGAAGCTTTCTTT. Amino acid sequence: CASSLPRGGGNTEAFF.

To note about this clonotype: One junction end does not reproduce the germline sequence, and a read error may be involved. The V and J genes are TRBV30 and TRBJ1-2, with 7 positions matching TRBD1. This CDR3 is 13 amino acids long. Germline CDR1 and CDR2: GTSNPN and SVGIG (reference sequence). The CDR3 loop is CDWAEDRVDGYTF. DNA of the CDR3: TGTGACTGGGCGGAAGACAGGGTAGATGGCTACACCTTC.

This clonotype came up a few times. CDR3 sequence (DNA): TGTGCCAGCAGTCCTGTCCGGACTAGTAATGAGCAGTTCTTC. It translates to CASSPVRTSNEQFF. V is TRBV11-2 and J is TRBJ2-1; 7 nucleotides match TRBD2. The CDR3 totals 14 residues. Trimming at V came to 6 bases and at J to 7 bases, leaving 9 bases not matched to a gene. Germline CDR1 is SGHAT and CDR2 is FQNNGV.

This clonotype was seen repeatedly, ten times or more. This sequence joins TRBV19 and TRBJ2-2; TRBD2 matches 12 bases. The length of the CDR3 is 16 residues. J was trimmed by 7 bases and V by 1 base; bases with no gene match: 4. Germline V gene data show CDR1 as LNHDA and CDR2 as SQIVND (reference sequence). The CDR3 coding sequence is TGTGCCAGTAGTATAGGACTAGCGGGAGTGAACGGGGAGCTGTTTTTT. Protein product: CASSIGLAGVNGELFF.

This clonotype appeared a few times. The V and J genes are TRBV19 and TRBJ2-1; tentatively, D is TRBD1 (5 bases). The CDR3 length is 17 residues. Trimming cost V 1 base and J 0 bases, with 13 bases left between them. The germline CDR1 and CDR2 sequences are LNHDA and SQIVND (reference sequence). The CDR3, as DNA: TGTGCCAGTAGTATAGTTGGGGCGGTGAGCTCCTACAATGAGCAGTTCTTC. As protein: CASSIVGAVSSYNEQFF.

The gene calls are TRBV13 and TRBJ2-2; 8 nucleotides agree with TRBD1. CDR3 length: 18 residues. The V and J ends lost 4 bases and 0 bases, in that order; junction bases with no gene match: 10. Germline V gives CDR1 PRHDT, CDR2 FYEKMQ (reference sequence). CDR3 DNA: TGTGCCAGCAGCTCCCGGGACAGGAGATCTTCGAACACCGGGGAGCTGTTTTTT. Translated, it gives CASSSRDRRSSNTGELFF.

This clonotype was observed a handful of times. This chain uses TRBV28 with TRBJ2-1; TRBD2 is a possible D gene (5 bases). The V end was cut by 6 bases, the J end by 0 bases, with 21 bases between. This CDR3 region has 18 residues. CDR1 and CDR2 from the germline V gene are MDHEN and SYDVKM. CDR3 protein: CASRHDGLSLSSYNEQFF. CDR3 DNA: TGTGCCAGCAGGCACGACGGACTTTCCTTAAGCTCCTACAATGAGCAGTTCTTC. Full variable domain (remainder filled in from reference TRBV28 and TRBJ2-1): DVKVTQSSRYLVKRTGEKVFLECVQDMDHENMFWYRQDPGLGLRLIYFSYDVKMKEKGDIPEGYSVSREKKERFSLILESASTNQTSMYLCASRHDGLSLSSYNEQFFGPGTRLTVL.

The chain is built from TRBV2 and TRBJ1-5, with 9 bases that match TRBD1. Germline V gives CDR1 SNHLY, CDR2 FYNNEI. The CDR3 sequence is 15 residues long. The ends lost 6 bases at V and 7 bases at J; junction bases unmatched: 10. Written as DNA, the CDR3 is TGTGCCAGCAGCCAACAGGGGGCCCCCAGCCAGCCCCAGCATTTT. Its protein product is CASSQQGAPSQPQHF.

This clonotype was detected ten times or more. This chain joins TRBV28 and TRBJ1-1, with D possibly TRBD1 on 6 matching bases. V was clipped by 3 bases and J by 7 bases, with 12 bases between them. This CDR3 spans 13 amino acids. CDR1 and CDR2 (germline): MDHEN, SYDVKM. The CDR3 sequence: CASSFRGLIEAFF. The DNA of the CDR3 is TGTGCCAGCAGTTTCAGGGGCTTGATTGAAGCTTTCTTT. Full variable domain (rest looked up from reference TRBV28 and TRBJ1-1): DVKVTQSSRYLVKRTGEKVFLECVQDMDHENMFWYRQDPGLGLRLIYFSYDVKMKEKGDIPEGYSVSREKKERFSLILESASTNQTSMYLCASSFRGLIEAFFGQGTRLTVV.

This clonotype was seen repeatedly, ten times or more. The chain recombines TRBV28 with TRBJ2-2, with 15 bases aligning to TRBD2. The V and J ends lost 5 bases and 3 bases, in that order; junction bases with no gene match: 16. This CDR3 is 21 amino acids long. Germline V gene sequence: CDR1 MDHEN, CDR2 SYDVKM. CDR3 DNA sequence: TGTGCCAGCAGTCTACGGGACAGGGGGACTAGCGGGAGGATCGACACCGGGGAGCTGTTTTTT. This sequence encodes CASSLRDRGTSGRIDTGELFF.

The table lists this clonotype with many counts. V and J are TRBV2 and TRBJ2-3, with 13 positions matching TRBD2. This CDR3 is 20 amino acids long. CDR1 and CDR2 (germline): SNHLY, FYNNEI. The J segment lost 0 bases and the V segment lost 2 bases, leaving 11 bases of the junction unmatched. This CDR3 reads CASSESGLAGSSFSTDTQYF. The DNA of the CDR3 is TGTGCCAGCAGTGAATCGGGACTAGCGGGATCTTCCTTTAGCACAGATACGCAGTATTTT.

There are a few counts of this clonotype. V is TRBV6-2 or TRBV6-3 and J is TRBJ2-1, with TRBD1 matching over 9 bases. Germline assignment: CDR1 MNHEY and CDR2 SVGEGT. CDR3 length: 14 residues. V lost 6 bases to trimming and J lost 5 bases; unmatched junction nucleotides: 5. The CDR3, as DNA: TGTGCCAGCAGACGCACAGGGGGCCACAATGAGCAGTTCTTC. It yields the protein CASRRTGGHNEQFF.